What follows are 10 T cell receptor beta chains derived from one specimen sequenced in a study of cytomegalovirus exposure and HLA in healthy donors. Primers included in the PCR were 60 Vbeta and 13 Jbeta primers. Generated by immunoSEQ multiplex PCR, the TCRdb table keeps only in-frame clones and is missing some. The sample comprises more than 95,000 clones, over 65% of which are singletons, and 20% rests with the top ten. The sequenced sample consisted of PBMCs. The receptors shown here come from a man aged 18 to 35 in good health and CMV-seropositive.

This clone was recorded once. CDR3 residues: CASSAGVADTQYF. In DNA, the CDR3 is TGTGCCAGCAGCGCAGGGGTGGCAGATACGCAGTATTTT. The chain employs TRBV9 and TRBJ2-3; possibly TRBD1 for D (6 bases). Trimming stripped 3 bases from V and 4 bases from J, with 9 bases between. Germline-derived CDR1 and CDR2 are SGDLS and YYNGEE. The CDR3 consists of 13 residues.

The rearrangement joins TRBV5-1 to TRBJ2-7, with 12 nucleotides matching TRBD2. Trimming removed 6 bases from V and 4 bases from J; junction bases left unmatched: 8. Germline CDR1 SGHRS, CDR2 YFSETQ. This CDR3 has 15 residues. This CDR3 reads CASTNPSGGAYEQYF. CDR3 in DNA: TGCGCCAGCACCAATCCTAGCGGGGGGGCTTACGAGCAGTACTTC.

This clone was observed a few times. The genes are TRBV19 and TRBJ1-1; the match to TRBD1 covers 12 bases. Germline assignment: CDR1 LNHDA and CDR2 SQIVND (reference sequence). This CDR3 is 16 amino acids long. J was trimmed by 3 bases and V by 5 bases; bases with no gene match: 7. The chain's CDR3 is CASSVGQGAWDTEAFF. Written as DNA, the CDR3 is TGTGCCAGTAGTGTGGGACAGGGGGCGTGGGACACTGAAGCTTTCTTT.

This clone was counted once. V is TRBV28 and J is TRBJ2-3, with 9 nucleotides matching TRBD2. Trimming removed 4 bases from V and 6 bases from J; junction bases left unmatched: 14. Per the germline V gene, CDR1 is MDHEN and CDR2 is SYDVKM. CDR3 length: 17 residues. This CDR3 is CASSSPSLAGARDTQYF. In DNA form, the CDR3 reads TGTGCCAGCAGTTCCCCCAGCTTAGCGGGGGCAAGGGATACGCAGTATTTT.

The chain employs TRBV5-4 and TRBJ2-1; 10 nucleotides agree with TRBD2. J gave up 7 bases and V 2 bases, and 6 bases lay outside the gene matches. Germline V gene sequence: CDR1 SGHNT, CDR2 YYREEE (reference sequence). CDR3 length: 15 amino acids. In DNA form, the CDR3 reads TGTGCCAGCAGCTTCTCGGGACTAGCGAGGAATGAGCAGTTCTTC. Protein sequence: CASSFSGLARNEQFF.

This clone was seen a few times. This chain links TRBV30 with TRBJ1-5; D perhaps matches TRBD1 (5 bases). The V and J ends lost 1 base and 6 bases respectively, with 13 bases between them. The CDR3 covers 14 residues. Germline V gene lookup returns CDR1 GTSNPN and CDR2 SVGIG (reference sequence). CDR3 sequence reads: CAWSAGKPPQPQHF. The CDR3 DNA reads TGTGCCTGGAGTGCAGGGAAGCCCCCTCAGCCCCAGCATTTT. Together with reference TRBV30 and TRBJ1-5, the CDR3 gives the full variable domain: SQTIHQWPATLVQPVGSPLSLECTVEGTSNPNLYWYRQAAGRGLQLLFYSVGIGQISSEVPQNLSASRPQDRQFILSSKKLLLSDSGFYLCAWSAGKPPQPQHFGDGTRLSIL.

V is TRBV5-1 and J is TRBJ2-7, with TRBD1 identical over 9 bases. Trimming at V came to 4 bases and at J to 0 bases, leaving 5 bases not matched to a gene. In germline, CDR1 is SGHRS, CDR2 YFSETQ. This CDR3 contains 15 residues. The DNA of the CDR3 is TGCGCCAGCAGCACCGGACAGGGGAGCTCCTACGAGCAGTACTTC. It specifies CASSTGQGSSYEQYF.

Only a few counts were recorded for this clone. The V and J genes are TRBV9 and TRBJ2-1; D unclear. This CDR3 is 17 amino acids long. Looked up from germline, CDR1 is SGDLS and CDR2 is YYNGEE. V was pared by 4 bases and J by 0 bases, with 17 bases between. As DNA, the CDR3 is TGTGCCAGCAGCCGCGACTTGCCACAAGCCTCCTACAATGAGCAGTTCTTC. Translated: CASSRDLPQASYNEQFF.

This rearrangement joins TRBV11-2 to TRBJ2-1; a weak D match, TRBD1 (5 bases). V was shortened by 1 base and J by 5 bases, with 15 bases between the two germline ends. Germline V lookup: CDR1 SGHAT, CDR2 FQNNGV. CDR3 length: 16 residues. The CDR3 sequence: CASSLGTGAPHNEQFF. CDR3 bases: TGTGCCAGCAGCTTAGGAACAGGCGCTCCTCACAATGAGCAGTTCTTC.

V is TRBV4-1 and J is TRBJ1-2, with D perhaps TRBD1 (5 bases). Looked up from germline, CDR1 is MGHRA and CDR2 is YSYEKL. CDR3 length: 15 amino acids. Trimming left V 1 base short and J 3 bases short, with 12 bases between. DNA for the CDR3: TGCGCCAGCAGCCAAGTGCTTGGAGGGGACTATGGCTACACCTTC. Translation gives CASSQVLGGDYGYTF.